Detailed here is one TCR beta chain. Its antigen is still unknown. The germline gives CDR1 SGHDN, CDR2 FVKESK. V lost 1 base, J lost 7 bases, and 3 bases stayed unmatched. The CDR3 is 15 amino acids. TCRdb independently ran MiXCR on the reads; one entry per CDR3 protein. The sample records some 920,000 distinct CDR3 sequences, about 33% being singletons. The sample originates from a study of T cell repertoires in cytomegalovirus infection. Study context: Through public TCR beta signatures, both CMV infection and matching HLA type were indicated. Findings and caveats of the study: Summed public TCR beta family frequency identified CMV carriers bearing the relevant HLA. Ex vivo, HLA-C-restricted CMV-specific TCR beta clonotypes prevailed over the rest of the response.

This chain uses TRBV14 with TRBJ2-1; the match to TRBD2 covers 11 bases. This TCR was sampled from a human donor in good health (CMV status not recorded). Some clones in this sample may be carry-over from other donors' samples. Sequenced material: cultured CD8+ T cells from PBMCs, taken from culture after CMV antigen stimulation. CDR3: CASSQGTSGRNEQFF. In DNA, the CDR3 is TGTGCCAGCAGCCAAGGGACTAGCGGGCGGAATGAGCAGTTCTTC.